The entry below gives a single TCR beta chain sequence along with its context. The target antigen is unknown. These data are taken from a study of beta chain features in type 1 diabetes. Study-level background: No patient-donor differences in age, gender, total cells or subset yield. General observations from the study: Sampled from patients, naive, central memory and Treg TCRB repertoires appeared more similar than those sampled from healthy donors.

This CDR3 region has 15 residues. Germline V CDR1 and CDR2: MGHRA, YSYEKL. Trimming stripped 2 bases from V and 8 bases from J, with 15 bases between. Expressed TCRB transcripts were sequenced because the isolated RNA had all been reverse transcribed beforehand. Sequenced by immunoSEQ multiplex PCR; TCRdb stores in-frame clones only, minus some. Of around 240,000 clones listed, approximately 70% are singletons. Sequenced: naive CD4+ T cells from blood. The rearrangement joins TRBV4-1 to TRBJ1-4, with a possible D match to TRBD1 (5 bases). The TCR originated in a man aged 25 to 40 in good health. Here the CDR3 reads CASSQQGTIREKLFF. Written as DNA, the CDR3 is TGCGCCAGCAGCCAACAGGGAACAATTCGGGAAAAACTGTTTTTT.